Detailed here is one TCR beta chain. Its binding antigen is unknown. It has no much larger one-base neighbor in the sample; base qualities were not kept. This sample stems from a study of naive and memory T cell subsets (dated by TCRdb to the late 2010s). Describing the broader study: The study applied an open-source, UMI-based TCR alpha and beta sequencing pipeline to sorted naive and memory peripheral blood T cell subsets. RNA was DNase-treated and reverse transcribed with TCR constant-region primers, mostly using SuperScript III. The functional CMV T cell responses agreed completely with IgG serology results.

TCR alpha and beta chain libraries were amplified separately from the second PCR step onward. To determine each donor's CMV status, fresh PBMCs were stimulated overnight with CMV viral lysate, and IFNgamma production from CD4+ T cells was then assessed. Using Miltenyi beads, CD4 T cells were first positively selected, and CD8 T cells were then positively selected from the CD4-negative fraction. Cells stained for CD3, CD4, CD8, CD45RA, CD27 and a live/dead dye were sorted on a BD Aria II into four subsets by CD45RA and CD27. A few healthy volunteers provided blood, and each donor's sample was split into CD4 and CD8 T cells and then further divided into four differentiation subsets. Roughly 0.13 L of peripheral blood was collected from each donor, and PBMC were isolated by Ficoll-Paque PLUS density-gradient centrifugation. After sorting, cells were lysed in RLT buffer, RNA was extracted using a Qiagen RNeasy kit, and the extracted RNA was stored at -80 degrees C.

In the germline V gene, CDR1 corresponds to SGHNT and CDR2 to YENEEA. The CDR3 numbers 13 residues from cysteine through phenylalanine. Just the 39-base CDR3 DNA is kept, in frame starting at base 1. Relative to germline, V is missing 5 bases and J is missing 6 bases, with 5 bases of the junction outside any gene match. The investigation overall reported the following: No ground truth was available to validate the repertoire findings for the naive and memory subsets. RNA-based TCR counts may be affected by expression changes linked to T cell activation and differentiation. A clonotype was defined as a single alpha or beta chain sequence rather than as a paired alpha/beta receptor. A power law was followed by TCR abundance, with an exponent that differed between naive and memory subsets but was consistent across the three individuals. In both CD4 and CD8 cells, a rise in Gini index and a fall in Shannon and inverse Simpson diversity were observed from naive through CM, EM and EMRA. After error correction, over 90% of naive TCR sequences appeared only once, giving much steeper abundance distributions than memory subsets.

The library was made by UMI-ligation and nested PCR. To cover both TRBC1 and TRBC2, the beta constant-region primer consisted of an equimolar mix of two oligonucleotides. A single-stranded oligonucleotide bearing the SP2 primer plus a 12-nucleotide UMI was ligated onto the 3' end of the cDNA by T4 RNA ligase 1. The ligated cDNA went through four rounds of PCR with nested alpha and beta constant-region primers together with the SP2 primer. Incubation of the ligation reaction was carried out at 16 degrees C for roughly 19-24 hours. To avoid over-amplification, PCR2 was usually performed as a SYBR Green qPCR and halted once a predetermined threshold was reached. Every purification after the first one was done using Agencourt AMPure XP magnetic beads. Libraries were quantified by Qubit and checked on a TapeStation, where a main peak was expected near 650 bp. Pooled libraries were sequenced on an Illumina MiSeq with v2 2x251 paired-end kits, typically giving roughly 0.9-2.2 million reads per sample. Libraries were pooled at about 4.3 nM per sample, and 5-7% PhiX was added to improve cluster recognition. Under the source paper's analysis protocol: Decombinator assigned V and J genes to Demultiplexor-processed FASTQ reads by tag matching, allowing a single base-pair mismatch. UMIs were used by Collapsinator to correct both sequencing errors and frequency errors arising from PCR heterogeneity. TCRs were translated and CDR3s were extracted from the conserved cysteine to the FGXG phenylalanine by CDR3Translator, with non-productive sequences being flagged. Gini, Shannon entropy and inverse Simpson indices were computed after subsampling the repertoires to the same number of UMI-defined TCRs. Within the linear range, a power law was fitted by maximum likelihood to the distributions of clonotype abundance. When run on a single naive CD8 sample, MIGEC and the pipeline yielded similar UMI counts, similar unique TCR numbers and similar clonal distributions. Repertoires were searched for some 7,000 CMV-associated CDR3 sequences compiled from VDJdb and a published dataset. TCRdb's own reprocessing of the public reads used fastp at Q25 and MiXCR and kept productive beta chains. Merged by CDR3 protein, the rows form single entries marked with the most common genes and DNA. The V and J calls follow TCRdb's processing rather than the paper's. Here the sample has approximately 82,000 distinct CDR3 sequences; 7% occur a single time. The top ten clones comprise around 1.7% of the sample.

Sequenced input: central memory CD4+ T cells from blood. What the cell subset or site label conveys for this sample: central memory, CD45RA- CD27+. This clonotype originated in a human donor in good health. This chain joins TRBV11-3 to TRBJ2-3; 7 junctional bases match TRBD1. CDR3 region: CASSGTVKDTQYF. The nucleotides read TGTGCCAGCAGCGGGACAGTTAAGGATACGCAGTATTTT.